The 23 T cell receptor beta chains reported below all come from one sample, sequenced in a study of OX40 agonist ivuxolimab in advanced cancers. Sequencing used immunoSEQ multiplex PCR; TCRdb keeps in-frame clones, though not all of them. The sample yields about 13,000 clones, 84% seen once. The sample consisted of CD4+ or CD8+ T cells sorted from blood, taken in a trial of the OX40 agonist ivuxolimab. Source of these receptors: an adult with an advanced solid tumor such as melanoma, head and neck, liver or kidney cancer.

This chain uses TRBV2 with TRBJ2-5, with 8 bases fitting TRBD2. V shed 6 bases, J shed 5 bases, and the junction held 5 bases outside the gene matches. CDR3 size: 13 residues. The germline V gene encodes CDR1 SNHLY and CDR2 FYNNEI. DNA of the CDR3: TGTGCCAGCAGCTACCGACTAGCGGAGACCCAGTACTTC. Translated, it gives CASSYRLAETQYF.

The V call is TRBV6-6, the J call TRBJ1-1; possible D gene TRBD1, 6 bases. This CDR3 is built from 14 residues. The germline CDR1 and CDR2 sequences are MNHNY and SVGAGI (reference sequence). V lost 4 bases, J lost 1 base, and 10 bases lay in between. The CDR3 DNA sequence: TGTGCCAGCAGTTCCCCCAGGGGGAACACTGAAGCTTTCTTT. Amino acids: CASSSPRGNTEAFF.

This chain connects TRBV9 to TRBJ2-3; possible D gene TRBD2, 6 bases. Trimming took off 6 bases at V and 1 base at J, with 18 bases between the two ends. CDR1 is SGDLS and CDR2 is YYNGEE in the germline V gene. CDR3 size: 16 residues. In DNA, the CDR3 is TGTGCCAGCACACCCAATGGCCTAGCGCGCACAGATACGCAGTATTTT. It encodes CASTPNGLARTDTQYF.

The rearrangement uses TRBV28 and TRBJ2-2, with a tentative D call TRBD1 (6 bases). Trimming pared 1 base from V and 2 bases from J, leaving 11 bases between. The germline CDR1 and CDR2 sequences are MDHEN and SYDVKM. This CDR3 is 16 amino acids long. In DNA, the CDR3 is TGTGCCAGCAGTTTATTTGCAGGGGACAACACCGGGGAGCTGTTTTTT. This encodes CASSLFAGDNTGELFF.

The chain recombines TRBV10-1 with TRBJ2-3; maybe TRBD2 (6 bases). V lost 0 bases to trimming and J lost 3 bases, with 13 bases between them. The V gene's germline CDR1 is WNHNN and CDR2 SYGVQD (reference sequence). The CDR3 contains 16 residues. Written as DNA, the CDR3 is TGCGCCAGCAGTGAGTCCCCGGGAGATGCGACAGATACGCAGTATTTT. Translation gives CASSESPGDATDTQYF.

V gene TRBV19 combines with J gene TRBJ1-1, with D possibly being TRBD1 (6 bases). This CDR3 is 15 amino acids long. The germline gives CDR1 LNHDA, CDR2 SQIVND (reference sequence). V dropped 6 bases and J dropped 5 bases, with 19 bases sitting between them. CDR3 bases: TGTGCCAGTAGGCCCGGGGGCCAGTTGGGGACTGAAGCTTTCTTT. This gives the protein CASRPGGQLGTEAFF.

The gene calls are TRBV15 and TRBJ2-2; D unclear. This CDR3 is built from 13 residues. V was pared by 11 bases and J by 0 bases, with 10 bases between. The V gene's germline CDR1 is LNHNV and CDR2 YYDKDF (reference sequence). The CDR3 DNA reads TGTGCCTCTCGGCACCCGAACACCGGGGAGCTGTTTTTT. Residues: CASRHPNTGELFF.

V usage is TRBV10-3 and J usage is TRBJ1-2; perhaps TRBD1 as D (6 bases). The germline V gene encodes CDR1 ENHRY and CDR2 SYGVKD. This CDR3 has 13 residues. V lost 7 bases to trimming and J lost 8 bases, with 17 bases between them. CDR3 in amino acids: CAIKPPLGQGYTF. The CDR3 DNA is TGTGCCATCAAGCCTCCCCTAGGACAGGGCTACACCTTC.

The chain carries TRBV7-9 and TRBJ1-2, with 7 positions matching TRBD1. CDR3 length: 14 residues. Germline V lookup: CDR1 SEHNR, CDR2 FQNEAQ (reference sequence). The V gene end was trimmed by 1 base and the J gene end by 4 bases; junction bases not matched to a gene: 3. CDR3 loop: CASSLETGTYGYTF. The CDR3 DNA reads TGTGCCAGCAGCTTAGAGACAGGGACCTATGGCTACACCTTC.

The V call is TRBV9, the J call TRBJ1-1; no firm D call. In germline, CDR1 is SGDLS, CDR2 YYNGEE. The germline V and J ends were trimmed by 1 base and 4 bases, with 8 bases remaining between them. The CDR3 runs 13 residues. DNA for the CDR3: TGTGCCAGCAGCGTATCTGGGAGCACTGAAGCTTTCTTT. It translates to CASSVSGSTEAFF.

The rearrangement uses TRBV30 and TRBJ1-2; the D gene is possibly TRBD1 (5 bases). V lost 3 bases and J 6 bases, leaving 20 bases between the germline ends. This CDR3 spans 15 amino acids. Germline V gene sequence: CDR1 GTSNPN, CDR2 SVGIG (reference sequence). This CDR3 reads CAWRGLGTSSDGYTF. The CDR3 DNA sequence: TGTGCCTGGAGGGGTTTAGGGACCTCCTCGGATGGCTACACCTTC. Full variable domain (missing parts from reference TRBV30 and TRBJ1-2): SQTIHQWPATLVQPVGSPLSLECTVEGTSNPNLYWYRQAAGRGLQLLFYSVGIGQISSEVPQNLSASRPQDRQFILSSKKLLLSDSGFYLCAWRGLGTSSDGYTFGSGTRLTVV.

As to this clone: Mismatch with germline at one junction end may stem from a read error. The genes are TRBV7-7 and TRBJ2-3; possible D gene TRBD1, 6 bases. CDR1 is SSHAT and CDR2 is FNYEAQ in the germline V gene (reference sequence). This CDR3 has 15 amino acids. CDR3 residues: CASSFGRGLADTQYF. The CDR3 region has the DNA TGTGCTAGCAGCTTCGGCAGGGGTCTCGCAGATACGCAGTATTTT.

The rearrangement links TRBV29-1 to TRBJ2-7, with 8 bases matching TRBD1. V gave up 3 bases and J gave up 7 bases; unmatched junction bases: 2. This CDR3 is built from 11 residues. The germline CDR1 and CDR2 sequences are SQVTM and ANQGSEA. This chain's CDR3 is CSVDRGQEQYF. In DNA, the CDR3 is TGCAGCGTTGACAGGGGGCAAGAGCAGTACTTC.

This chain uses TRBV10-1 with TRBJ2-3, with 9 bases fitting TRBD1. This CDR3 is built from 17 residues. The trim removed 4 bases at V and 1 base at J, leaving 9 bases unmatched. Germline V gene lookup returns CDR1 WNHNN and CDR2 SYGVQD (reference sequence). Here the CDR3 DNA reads TGCGCCAGCAGTGGGACAGGGGCGAGCCTTGGCACAGATACGCAGTATTTT. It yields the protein CASSGTGASLGTDTQYF.

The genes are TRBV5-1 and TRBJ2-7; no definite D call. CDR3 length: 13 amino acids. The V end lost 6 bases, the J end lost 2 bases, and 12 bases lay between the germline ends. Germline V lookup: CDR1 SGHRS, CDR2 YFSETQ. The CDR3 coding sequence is TGCGCCAGCATGTCGGATTCGACCTACGAGCAGTACTTC. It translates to CASMSDSTYEQYF.

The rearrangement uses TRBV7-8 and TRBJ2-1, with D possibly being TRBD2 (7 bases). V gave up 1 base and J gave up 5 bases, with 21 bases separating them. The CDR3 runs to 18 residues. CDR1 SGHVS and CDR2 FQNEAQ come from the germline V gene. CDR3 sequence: CASSLGGGEIFPDNEQFF. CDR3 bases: TGTGCCAGCAGCTTAGGAGGGGGGGAAATCTTTCCTGACAATGAGCAGTTCTTC.

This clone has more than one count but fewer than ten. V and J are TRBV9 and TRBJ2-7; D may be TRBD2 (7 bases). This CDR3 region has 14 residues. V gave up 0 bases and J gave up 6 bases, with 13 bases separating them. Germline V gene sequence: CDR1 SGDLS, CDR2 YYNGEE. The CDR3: CASSVGGGQGEQYF. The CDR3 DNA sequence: TGTGCCAGCAGCGTAGGCGGGGGCCAGGGCGAGCAGTACTTC.

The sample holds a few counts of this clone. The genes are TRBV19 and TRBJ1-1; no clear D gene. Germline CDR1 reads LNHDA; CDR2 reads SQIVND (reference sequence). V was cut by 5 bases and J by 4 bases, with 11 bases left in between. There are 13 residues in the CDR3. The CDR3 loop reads CASSLGITTEAFF. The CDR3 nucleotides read TGTGCCAGTAGTCTGGGCATCACCACTGAAGCTTTCTTT.

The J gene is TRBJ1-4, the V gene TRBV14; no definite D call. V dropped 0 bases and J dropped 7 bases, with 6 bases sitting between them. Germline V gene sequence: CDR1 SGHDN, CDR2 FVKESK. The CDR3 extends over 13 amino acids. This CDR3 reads CASSQEAFEKLFF. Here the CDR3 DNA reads TGTGCCAGCAGCCAAGAAGCTTTTGAAAAACTGTTTTTT.

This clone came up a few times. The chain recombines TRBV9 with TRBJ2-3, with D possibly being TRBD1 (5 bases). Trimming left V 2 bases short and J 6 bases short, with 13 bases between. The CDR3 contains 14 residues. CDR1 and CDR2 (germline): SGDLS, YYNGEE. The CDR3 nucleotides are TGTGCCAGCAGCGTGTCCAAGTGGGGCGATACGCAGTATTTT. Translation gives CASSVSKWGDTQYF.

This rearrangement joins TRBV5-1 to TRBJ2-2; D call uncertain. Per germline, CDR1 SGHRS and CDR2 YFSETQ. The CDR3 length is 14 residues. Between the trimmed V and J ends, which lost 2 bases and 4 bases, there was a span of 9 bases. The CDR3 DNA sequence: TGCGCCAGCAGCTTTTGGCAGTTCACCGGGGAGCTGTTTTTT. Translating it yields CASSFWQFTGELFF.

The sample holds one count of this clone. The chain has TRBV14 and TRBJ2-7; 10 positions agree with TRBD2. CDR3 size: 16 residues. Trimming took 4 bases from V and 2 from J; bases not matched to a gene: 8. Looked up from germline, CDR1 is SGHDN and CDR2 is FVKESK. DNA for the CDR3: TGTGCCAGCAGCCCGAGACTACTAGCGGGACCCTACGAGCAGTACTTC. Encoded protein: CASSPRLLAGPYEQYF.

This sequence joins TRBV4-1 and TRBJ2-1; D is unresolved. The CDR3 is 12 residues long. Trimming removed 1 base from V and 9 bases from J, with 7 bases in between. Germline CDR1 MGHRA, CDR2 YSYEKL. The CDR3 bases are TGCGCCAGCAGCCAAGGAGTCGGTGAGCAGTTCTTC. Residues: CASSQGVGEQFF.